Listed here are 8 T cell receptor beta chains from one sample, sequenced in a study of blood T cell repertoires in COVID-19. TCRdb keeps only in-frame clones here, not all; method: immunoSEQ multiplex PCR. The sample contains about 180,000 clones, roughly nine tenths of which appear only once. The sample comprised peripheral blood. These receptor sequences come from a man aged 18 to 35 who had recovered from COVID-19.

CDR3 DNA: TGTGCCAGCAGTTTACTAGAGACCCAGTACTTC. Its translation: CASSLLETQYF. The chain employs TRBV12-3 or TRBV12-4 and TRBJ2-5, with no clear D. The V gene lost 2 bases and the J gene lost 4 bases, with 2 bases spanning the gap. The CDR3 loop spans 11 amino acids.

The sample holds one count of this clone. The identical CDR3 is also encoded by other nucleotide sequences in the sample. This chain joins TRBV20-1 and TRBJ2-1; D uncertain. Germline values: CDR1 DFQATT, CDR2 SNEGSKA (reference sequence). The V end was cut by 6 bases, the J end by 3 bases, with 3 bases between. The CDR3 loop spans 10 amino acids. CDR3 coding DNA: TGCAGTGCCCTCTACAATGAGCAGTTCTTC. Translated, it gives CSALYNEQFF.

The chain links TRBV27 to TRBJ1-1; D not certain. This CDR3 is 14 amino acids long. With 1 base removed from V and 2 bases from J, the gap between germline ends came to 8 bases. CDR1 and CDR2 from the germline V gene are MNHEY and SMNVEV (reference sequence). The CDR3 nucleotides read TGTGCCAGCAGTTTATTGGGGAGCAACACTGAAGCTTTCTTT. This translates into CASSLLGSNTEAFF.

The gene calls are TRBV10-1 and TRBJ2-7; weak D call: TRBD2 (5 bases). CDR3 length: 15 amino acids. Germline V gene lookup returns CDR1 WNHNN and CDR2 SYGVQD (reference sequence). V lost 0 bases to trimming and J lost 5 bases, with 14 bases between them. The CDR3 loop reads CASSESHLAGDEQYF. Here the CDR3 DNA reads TGCGCCAGCAGTGAGTCCCATCTAGCCGGGGACGAGCAGTACTTC.

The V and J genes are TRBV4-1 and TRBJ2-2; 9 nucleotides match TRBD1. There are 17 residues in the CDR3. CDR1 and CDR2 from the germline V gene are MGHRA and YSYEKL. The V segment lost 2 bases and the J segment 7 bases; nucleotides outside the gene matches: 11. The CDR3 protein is CASSQPETGGWVGELFF. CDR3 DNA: TGCGCCAGCAGCCAACCCGAAACAGGGGGCTGGGTCGGGGAGCTGTTTTTT.

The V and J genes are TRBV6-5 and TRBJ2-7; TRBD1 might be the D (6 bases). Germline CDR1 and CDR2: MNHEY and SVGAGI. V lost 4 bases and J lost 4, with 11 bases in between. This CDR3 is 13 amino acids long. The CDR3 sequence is CASSSGRGYEQYF. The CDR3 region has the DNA TGTGCCAGCAGTTCCGGCAGGGGTTACGAGCAGTACTTC.

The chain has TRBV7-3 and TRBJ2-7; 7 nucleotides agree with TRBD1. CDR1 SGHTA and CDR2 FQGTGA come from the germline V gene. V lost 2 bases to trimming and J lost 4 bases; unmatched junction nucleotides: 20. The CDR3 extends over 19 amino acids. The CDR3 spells CASSLPSLKGARLRYEQYF. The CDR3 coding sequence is TGTGCCAGCAGCTTACCCTCCTTGAAGGGGGCTCGATTAAGGTACGAGCAGTACTTC.

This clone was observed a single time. The CDR3 nucleotides read TGTGCCAGCTCGGAGGAGGGCAGGCAGCCCCAGCATTTT. Protein product: CASSEEGRQPQHF. This chain joins TRBV18 and TRBJ1-5; D call uncertain. V lost 6 bases and J lost 7, with 13 bases in between. Germline V CDR1 and CDR2: KGHSH, LQKENI. The CDR3 consists of 13 residues.